The source of this TCR beta chain is a study of blood T cell repertoires in COVID-19. Study details: COVID-19 samples collected from the United States, Italy and Spain covered acute and convalescent phases.

Membership in each cohort depended on participant-reported clinical history. Donors in Cohort 3 who had recovered were those with two negative PCRs, healthcare professional clearance, or resolution of their symptoms. TCRdb's copy holds only in-frame clones and misses some; the assay was immunoSEQ multiplex PCR. The table shows under 300,000 clones, with more than 85% occurring only once. The CDR3 length is 15 residues. Germline CDR1 SGHTA, CDR2 FQGNSA. V trimming: 5 bases; J trimming: 6 bases; junction bases outside the gene matches: 10. Sequenced: PBMCs or T cells enriched from blood (not recorded which). This TCR derives from a woman aged 50 to 65 who had recovered from COVID-19. This rearrangement joins TRBV7-2 to TRBJ1-2; TRBD1 matches at 9 bases. The CDR3 DNA is TGTGCCAGCAGCACTCTACCGGGACAGGGTGATGGCTACACCTTC. Amino acid sequence: CASSTLPGQGDGYTF. Full variable domain (outside the CDR3, taken from reference TRBV7-2 and TRBJ1-2): GAGVSQSPSNKVTEKGKDVELRCDPISGHTALYWYRQSLGQGLEFLIYFQGNSAPDKSGLPSDRFSAERTGGSVSTLTIQRTQQEDSAVYLCASSTLPGQGDGYTFGSGTRLTVV.